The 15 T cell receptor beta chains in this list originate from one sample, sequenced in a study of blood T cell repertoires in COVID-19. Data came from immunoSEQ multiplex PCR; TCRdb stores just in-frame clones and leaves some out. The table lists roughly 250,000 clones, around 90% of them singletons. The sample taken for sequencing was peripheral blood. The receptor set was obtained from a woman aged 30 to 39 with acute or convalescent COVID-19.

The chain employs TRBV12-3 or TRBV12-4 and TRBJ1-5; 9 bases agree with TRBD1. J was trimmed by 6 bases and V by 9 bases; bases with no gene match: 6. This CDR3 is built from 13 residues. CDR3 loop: CASLQGAGQPQHF. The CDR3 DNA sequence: TGTGCCAGTTTACAGGGGGCCGGTCAGCCCCAGCATTTT.

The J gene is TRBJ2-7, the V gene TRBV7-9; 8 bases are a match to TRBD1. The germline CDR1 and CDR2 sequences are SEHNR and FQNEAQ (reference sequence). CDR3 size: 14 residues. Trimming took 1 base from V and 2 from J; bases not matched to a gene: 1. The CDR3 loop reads CASSLEDRAYEQYF. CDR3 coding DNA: TGTGCCAGCAGCTTAGAGGACAGGGCCTACGAGCAGTACTTC.

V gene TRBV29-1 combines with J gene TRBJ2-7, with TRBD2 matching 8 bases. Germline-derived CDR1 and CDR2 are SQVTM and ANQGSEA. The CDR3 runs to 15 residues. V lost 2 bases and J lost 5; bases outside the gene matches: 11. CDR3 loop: CSVETGGTSFNEQYF. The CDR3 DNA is TGCAGCGTTGAAACAGGAGGGACTAGTTTTAACGAGCAGTACTTC.

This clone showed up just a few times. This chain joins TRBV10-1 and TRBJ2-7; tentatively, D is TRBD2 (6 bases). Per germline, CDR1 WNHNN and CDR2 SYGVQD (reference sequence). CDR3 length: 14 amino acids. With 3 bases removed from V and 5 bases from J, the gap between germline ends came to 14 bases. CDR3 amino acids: CASSDPRGSHEQYF. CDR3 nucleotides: TGCGCCAGCAGTGACCCCCGGGGGTCTCACGAGCAGTACTTC.

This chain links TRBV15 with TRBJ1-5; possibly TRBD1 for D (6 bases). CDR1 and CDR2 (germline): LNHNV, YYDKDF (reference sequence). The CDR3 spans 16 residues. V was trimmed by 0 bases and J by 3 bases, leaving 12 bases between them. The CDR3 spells CATSREGRQVNQPQHF. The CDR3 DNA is TGTGCCACCAGCAGAGAAGGACGACAGGTCAATCAGCCCCAGCATTTT. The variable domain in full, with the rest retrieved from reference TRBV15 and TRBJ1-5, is DAMVIQNPRYQVTQFGKPVTLSCSQTLNHNVMYWYQQKSSQAPKLLFHYYDKDFNNEADTPDNFQSRRPNTSFCFLDIRSPGLGDTAMYLCATSREGRQVNQPQHFGDGTRLSIL.

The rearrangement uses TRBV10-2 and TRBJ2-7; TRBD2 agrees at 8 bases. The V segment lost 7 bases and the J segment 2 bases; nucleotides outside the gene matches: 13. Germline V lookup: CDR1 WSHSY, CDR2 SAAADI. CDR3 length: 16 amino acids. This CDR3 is CASKGGAGGETYEQYF. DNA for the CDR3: TGCGCCAGCAAGGGTGGCGCGGGAGGCGAAACCTACGAGCAGTACTTC.

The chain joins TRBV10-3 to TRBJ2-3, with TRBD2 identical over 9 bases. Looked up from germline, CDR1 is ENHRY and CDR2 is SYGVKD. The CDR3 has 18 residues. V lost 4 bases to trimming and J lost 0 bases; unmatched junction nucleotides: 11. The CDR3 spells CAISGGLARGTSTDTQYF. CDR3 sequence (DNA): TGTGCCATCAGTGGCGGACTAGCGCGAGGGACCAGCACAGATACGCAGTATTTT.

The chain's CDR3 is CSVDLGVLYEQYF. The CDR3 bases are TGCAGCGTTGACCTAGGGGTCCTCTACGAGCAGTACTTC. The chain uses TRBV29-1 and TRBJ2-7, with D possibly being TRBD1 (5 bases). Trimming removed 3 bases at V and 3 bases at J, with 12 bases between. This CDR3 has 13 amino acids. Germline V CDR1 and CDR2: SQVTM, ANQGSEA.

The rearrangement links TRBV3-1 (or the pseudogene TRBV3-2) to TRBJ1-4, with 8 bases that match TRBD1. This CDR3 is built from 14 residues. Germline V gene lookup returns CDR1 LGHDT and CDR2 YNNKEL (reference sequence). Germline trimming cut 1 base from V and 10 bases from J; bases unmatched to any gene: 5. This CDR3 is CASSQAQGGGKLFF. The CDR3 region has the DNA TGTGCCAGCAGCCAAGCACAGGGGGGCGGAAAACTGTTTTTT.

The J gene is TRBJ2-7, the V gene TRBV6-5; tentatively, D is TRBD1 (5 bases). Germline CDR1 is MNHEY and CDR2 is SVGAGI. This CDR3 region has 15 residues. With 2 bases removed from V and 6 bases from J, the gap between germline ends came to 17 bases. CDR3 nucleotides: TGTGCCAGCAGTTACGTCTCGATAGGGGCAGGCGAGCAGTACTTC. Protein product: CASSYVSIGAGEQYF.

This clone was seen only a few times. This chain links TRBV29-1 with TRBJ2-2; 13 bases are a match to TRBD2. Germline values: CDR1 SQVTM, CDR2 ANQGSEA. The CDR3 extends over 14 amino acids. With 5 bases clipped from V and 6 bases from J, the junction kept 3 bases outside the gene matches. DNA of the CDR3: TGCAGCGTTAGACTAGCGGGAGGTCCCGGGGAGCTGTTTTTT. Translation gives CSVRLAGGPGELFF.

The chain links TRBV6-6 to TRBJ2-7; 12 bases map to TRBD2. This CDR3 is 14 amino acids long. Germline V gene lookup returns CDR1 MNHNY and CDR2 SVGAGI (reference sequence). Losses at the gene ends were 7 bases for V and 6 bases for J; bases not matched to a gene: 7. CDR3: CASTLTSGSLEQYF. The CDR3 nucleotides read TGTGCCAGCACTTTGACTAGCGGGAGTCTCGAGCAGTACTTC.

The CDR3 DNA is TGTGCCAGCAGTGACCCGGGAGGTTGCCTAGCGGGAGTGCGACCTCGTTCTGGTACGCAGTATTTT. This gives the protein CASSDPGGCLAGVRPRSGTQYF. The chain has TRBV6-4 and TRBJ2-3, with 10 bases lining up with TRBD2. CDR3 length: 22 residues. Per the germline V gene, CDR1 is MRHNA and CDR2 is SNTAGT. The ends lost 2 bases at V and 8 bases at J; junction bases unmatched: 28.

CDR3 protein: CSVKTGNTIYF. The CDR3 DNA is TGCAGCGTGAAAACAGGAAACACCATATATTTT. J is TRBJ1-3 and V is TRBV29-1; D not certain. CDR3 length: 11 amino acids. V lost 6 bases to trimming and J lost 4 bases, with 7 bases between them. From germline, CDR1 is SQVTM and CDR2 ANQGSEA.

Written as DNA, the CDR3 is TGTGCCAGCACTAGTGCAGGGGCTTCTGGAAACACCATATATTTT. Protein sequence: CASTSAGASGNTIYF. This chain connects TRBV6-5 to TRBJ1-3, with D possibly being TRBD1 (6 bases). The CDR3 is made up of 15 amino acids. Looked up from germline, CDR1 is MNHEY and CDR2 is SVGAGI. V was trimmed by 7 bases and J by 1 base, leaving 14 bases between them.